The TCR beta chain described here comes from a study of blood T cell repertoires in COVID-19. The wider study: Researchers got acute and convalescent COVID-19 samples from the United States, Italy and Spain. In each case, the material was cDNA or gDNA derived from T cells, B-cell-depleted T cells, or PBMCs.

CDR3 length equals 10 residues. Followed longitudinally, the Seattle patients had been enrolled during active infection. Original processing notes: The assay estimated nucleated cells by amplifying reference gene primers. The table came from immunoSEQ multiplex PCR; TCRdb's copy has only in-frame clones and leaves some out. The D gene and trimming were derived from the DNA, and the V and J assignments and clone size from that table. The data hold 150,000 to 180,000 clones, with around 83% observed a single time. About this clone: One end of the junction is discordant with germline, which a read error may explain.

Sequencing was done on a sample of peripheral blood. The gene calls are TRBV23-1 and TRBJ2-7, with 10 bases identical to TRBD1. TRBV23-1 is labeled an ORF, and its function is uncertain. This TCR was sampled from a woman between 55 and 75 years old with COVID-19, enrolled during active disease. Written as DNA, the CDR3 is TGCGCCAGCAGCCGGGACAGGGGCTTCTTC. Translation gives CASSRDRGFF.